This T cell receptor beta chain was documented in a study of TIL therapy for anti-PD-1-resistant metastatic lung cancer. Study as a whole: Most patients had lung adenocarcinoma; several tumors were EGFR-mutant, two ALK-rearranged; half smoked currently or formerly.

The libraries were made with immunoSEQ v3. The data were produced by immunoSEQ multiplex PCR, yet TCRdb's version contains in-frame clones alone and is incomplete. Of nearly 60,000 clones listed, less than 85% are singletons. Time point specified: pre-treatment sample, taken before nivolumab and TIL therapy. V lost 0 bases and J lost 1; bases outside the gene matches: 0. The CDR3 covers 15 residues. Per germline, CDR1 SGHDT and CDR2 YYEEEE. This chain uses TRBV5-6 with TRBJ2-1; 8 bases align to TRBD2. The sequencing here drew on blood, taken at baseline. The sequence derives from a person aged 30 to 80 with non-small cell lung cancer. The CDR3 here is CASSLGGRSYNEQFF. The CDR3 nucleotides are TGTGCCAGCAGCTTGGGCGGGAGGTCCTACAATGAGCAGTTCTTC.